The clone carrying this T cell receptor (beta chain) appeared a few times. The entry originates in a study of blood T cell repertoires in COVID-19. Participants, 18 to 89 years old, spanned 25 or so US areas. Per the authors' pipeline: Estimates of nucleated cell counts were drawn from the amplification of reference gene primers. TCRdb's copy holds only in-frame clones and misses some; the assay was immunoSEQ multiplex PCR. V and J calls and clone size come straight from that table; D and trimming were deduced from the DNA. The repertoire holds 300,000 or so clones, with about 90% as singletons. Germline CDR1 and CDR2: SGHRS and YFSETQ. This CDR3 region has 15 residues. The junction had 5 bases not matched to a gene; V was cut back by 4 bases and J by 3 bases.

The sample comprised PBMCs or T cells enriched from blood (not recorded which). The receptor comes from a woman in her forties or fifties who had been exposed to COVID-19. The chain employs TRBV5-1 and TRBJ1-5; 9 nucleotides align to TRBD1. The CDR3 reads CASSPGTGFNQPQHF. CDR3 bases: TGCGCCAGCAGCCCCGGGACAGGGTTCAATCAGCCCCAGCATTTT.